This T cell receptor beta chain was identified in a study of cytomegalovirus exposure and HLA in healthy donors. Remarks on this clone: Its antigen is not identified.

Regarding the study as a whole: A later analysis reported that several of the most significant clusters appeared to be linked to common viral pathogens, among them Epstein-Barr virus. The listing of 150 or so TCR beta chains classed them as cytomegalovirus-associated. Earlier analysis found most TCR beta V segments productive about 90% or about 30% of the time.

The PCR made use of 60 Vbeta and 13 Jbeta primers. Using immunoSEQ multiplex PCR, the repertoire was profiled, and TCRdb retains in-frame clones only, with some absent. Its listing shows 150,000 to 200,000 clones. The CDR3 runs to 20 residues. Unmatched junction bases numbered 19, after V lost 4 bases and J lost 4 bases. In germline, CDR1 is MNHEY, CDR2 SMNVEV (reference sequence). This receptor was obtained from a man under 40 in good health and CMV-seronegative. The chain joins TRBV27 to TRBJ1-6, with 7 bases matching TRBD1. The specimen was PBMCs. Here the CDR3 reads CASSSYPPGQAGSYNSPLHF. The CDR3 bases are TGTGCCAGCAGTTCCTACCCCCCCGGACAGGCGGGTTCTTATAATTCACCCCTCCACTTT.